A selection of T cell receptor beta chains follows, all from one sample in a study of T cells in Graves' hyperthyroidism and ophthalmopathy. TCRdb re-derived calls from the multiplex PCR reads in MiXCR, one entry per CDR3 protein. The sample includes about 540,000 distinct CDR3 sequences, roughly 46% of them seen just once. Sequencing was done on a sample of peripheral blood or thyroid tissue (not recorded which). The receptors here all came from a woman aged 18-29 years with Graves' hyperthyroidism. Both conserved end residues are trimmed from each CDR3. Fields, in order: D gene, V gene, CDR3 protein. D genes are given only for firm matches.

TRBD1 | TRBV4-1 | ASSLRTGSTEAF
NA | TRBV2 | ASSQEGVTYEQY
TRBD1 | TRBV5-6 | ASSLLRDSRNEKLF
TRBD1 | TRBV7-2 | ASSSWDRGTYEQY
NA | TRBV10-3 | AITGHRAYEQY
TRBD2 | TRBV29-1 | SLAGGLQETQY
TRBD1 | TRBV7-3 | ASSLAVRGLGEQY
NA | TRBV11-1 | ASSLSGLAGAF
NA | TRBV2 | ASSLGQQGTQY
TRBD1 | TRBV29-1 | SAAGTGVYGYT
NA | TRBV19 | ASSPVTETGAF
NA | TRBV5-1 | ASSPIPGQDQETQY
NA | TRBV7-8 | ASSSLRGSNYGYT
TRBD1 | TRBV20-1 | SASAETGSYEQY
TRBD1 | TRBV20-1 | SAREPGGTYGYT
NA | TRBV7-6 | ASSLGLDSNQPQH
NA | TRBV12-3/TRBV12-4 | ASTYSIGGETQY
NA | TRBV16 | ASSNREGPYYGYT
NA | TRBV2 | ASAKVGWGYT
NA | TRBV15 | ATSSVREKGSPLH
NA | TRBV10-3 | AISEGARQQPQH
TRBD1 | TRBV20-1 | SANPVRDRVSPLH
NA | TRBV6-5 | ASSLGSQYEQY
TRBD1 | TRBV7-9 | ASSLTGRNEKLF
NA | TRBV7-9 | ASSRGLSGNTIY
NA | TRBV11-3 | ASGATHRGTEAF
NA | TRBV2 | ASSLTVSTEAF
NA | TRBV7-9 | ASSLKGQNGYGYT